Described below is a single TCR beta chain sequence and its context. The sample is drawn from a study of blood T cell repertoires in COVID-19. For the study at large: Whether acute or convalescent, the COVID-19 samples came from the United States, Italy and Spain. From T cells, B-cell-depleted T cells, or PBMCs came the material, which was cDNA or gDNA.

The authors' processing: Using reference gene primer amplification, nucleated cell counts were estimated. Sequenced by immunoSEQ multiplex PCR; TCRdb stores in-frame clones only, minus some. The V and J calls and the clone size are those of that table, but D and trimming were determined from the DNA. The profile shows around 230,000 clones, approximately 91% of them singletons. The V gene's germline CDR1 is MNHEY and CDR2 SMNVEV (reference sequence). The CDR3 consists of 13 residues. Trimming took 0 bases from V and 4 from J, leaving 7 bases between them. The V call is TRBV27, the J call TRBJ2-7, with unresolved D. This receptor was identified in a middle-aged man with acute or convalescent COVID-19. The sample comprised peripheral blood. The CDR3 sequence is CASSLSLEYEQYF. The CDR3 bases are TGTGCCAGCAGTTTATCGTTGGAGTACGAGCAGTACTTC.